This T cell receptor beta chain was sequenced during a study of T cells in women clearing cervical HPV infection. Remarks on this clone: Its antigen is undetermined. The read stops 3 residues short of the end of the CDR3; the missing end is completed from the germline J gene.

Study results and caveats: It is unknown whether associations predate infection; no effector/memory or HPV-specific sorting.

Clones were read by immunoSEQ multiplex PCR, and TCRdb kept only the in-frame ones, dropping some. The sample has around 30,000 clones. HPV was found by MY09/MY11 PCR and dot-blot genotyping. CDR3 size: 15 residues. Germline values: CDR1 SEHNR, CDR2 FQNEAQ (reference sequence). The rearrangement links TRBV7-9 to TRBJ1-2; weak D call: TRBD1 (5 bases). The clonotype was recovered from a woman aged 18-70 years with a cervical HPV16 infection that either progressed to CIN3+ or cleared (not recorded which). Sequenced material: blood buffy coat. The CDR3: CASSSSQGGSYDYTF. CDR3 DNA, as far as it was read: TGTGCCAGCAGCTCCTCCCAGGGAGGGTCCTACGAC.